This T cell receptor (beta chain) was obtained from a study of CD8+CD57+ T cells in acquired aplastic anemia. About the research overall: Sorted CD4+ and CD8+ cells gave an average of approximately 3 ug of DNA. About 11 million reads, on average, were obtained for CD4+ cells from healthy donors. Notes on the study in general: Patients and controls were found to share twenty-nine CD8+ CDR3 sequences. Patient and control CD8+ Simpson's diversity was not significantly different.

Investigators profiled TCR beta VDJ and CDR3 from genomic DNA template. MiXCR was run by TCRdb on the reads, yielding one entry per CDR3 protein. The data show about 110,000 distinct CDR3 sequences, less than 65% seen once. Germline V lookup: CDR1 WSHSY, CDR2 SAAADI. After removal of 2 bases from V and 2 bases from J, the junction contained 5 bases not matched to a gene. The CDR3 length is 15 residues. In regard to this clonotype: What it binds is not known.

V is TRBV10-2 and J is TRBJ2-7; 8 bases match TRBD1. Material for sequencing was sorted CD4+, CD8+, or CD8+CD57+ T cells (not recorded which) from PBMCs. The sequence derives from a human donor in good health, serving as a control. The CDR3 reads CASSEGTGIAYEQYF. The CDR3 bases are TGCGCCAGCAGTGAGGGGACAGGTATCGCCTACGAGCAGTACTTC.